Given below is one TCR beta chain in context. The target of this receptor is not known. No base-level quality is on record; no much larger clone is a single base apart. The germline ends are 11 bases apart after V is trimmed by 1 base and J by 8 bases. Sequences DFQATT (CDR1) and SNEGSKA (CDR2) are obtained from the germline V gene (reference sequence). The CDR3 runs 12 residues from the cysteine to the phenylalanine. The retained sequence is limited to the CDR3, 36 bases, with the frame set at the first base. The source of the sample is a study of T cell repertoires in cytomegalovirus infection (dated by TCRdb to about 2019). Broadly, across the study: Donor HLA type was relevant to the analysis, because carriage of CMV infection together with the matching HLA type was indicated by public TCR beta signatures. Overall study outcomes, separate from this receptor: The ex vivo response was dominated by HLA-C-restricted CMV-specific TCR beta clonotypes, which also provided the single most frequent clonotype in two of eight donors. In both this cohort and an independent cohort of some 380 donors, the cumulative frequency of public TCR beta family members distinguished carriers of CMV infection plus the relevant HLA type.

This sample was sequenced with an Illumina HiSeq 1500. In-frame beta chains were kept once TCRdb had trimmed the public reads at Q25 with fastp and called clones with MiXCR. Rows merge per CDR3 protein into single entries with the most common DNA and genes. Present in this sample are about 530,000 distinct CDR3 sequences, less than 30% of which were seen just once. About 13% of the sample belongs to the ten largest clones. The chain is made from TRBV20-1 and TRBJ1-2, with the D gene not confidently named. The material sequenced was PBMCs. This clonotype was obtained from a human donor in good health (CMV status not recorded). Some clones in this sample may be carry-over from other donors' samples. The nucleotide sequence reads TGCAGTGCTAGAGGTGGGCCGGAGGGCTACACCTTC. Translated, this is CSARGGPEGYTF.